Below, one TCR beta chain is given with its context. This clone has just one count. What antigen it recognizes has not been identified. No base qualities exist here, and no much larger clone lies one base off it. Libraries were built with the immunoSEQ multiplex PCR assay. For the multiplex PCR, a mixture combining 60 forward primers for TCR Vbeta segments and 13 reverse primers for TCR Jbeta segments was used. Amplification of the CDR3 region of rearranged TCR beta genes was performed with a multiplex PCR assay on genomic DNA. The amplified TCR beta libraries were sequenced on the Illumina HiSeq System as 87-base-pair reads. The paper's processing steps were these. A later analysis tallied 75 million to 85 million unique TCR beta chains across the 550 to 850 repertoires, and 10 million to 11 million of those chains were shared by two or more donors. Raw reads were error-corrected and collapsed into unique sequences by a nearest-neighbor algorithm in which closely related sequences were merged to remove PCR and sequencing errors. To assign V, D and J gene segments, CDR3 sequences were aligned to IMGT reference sequences. For a sequence to be retained, a match of at least six nucleotides to both a V gene segment and a J gene segment was required. Rearrangements were called productive when the CDR3 lacked stop codons and stayed in frame with V and J; all others were non-productive. Following IMGT convention, CDR3 was defined as the stretch from the second conserved V-encoded cysteine up to the conserved J-encoded phenylalanine. Sequences without an unambiguous match to a single V gene segment were excluded from the earlier analysis of 587 of the donors. An earlier analysis of just under 600 of the donors called V segments functional above 56.7% productive rearrangements and segregating when the between-donor standard deviation exceeded 5%. A statistical classification framework was developed to diagnose cytomegalovirus status using the catalog of TCR beta chain sequences. A later analysis assigned V and J genes by comparing TCR nucleotide sequences with IMGT/GENE-DB human TR gene sequences. A later analysis assigned CDR3 sequences and most-parsimonious VDJ recombination scenarios with the TCRdist pipeline. In a later analysis, every TCR beta chain was defined by the combination of its CDR3 amino acid sequence and its V-gene family, and reads without a unique V-gene family were dropped. As a way to deal with suspected cross-contamination and a sequencing artifact, a later analysis dropped 450 to 600 nucleotide sequences that were highly shared and had low generation probability. In a later analysis, a clonal expansion index was calculated for each public chain from normalized within-repertoire ranks of inferred template counts. In a later analysis, generation probabilities were computed with a VDJ recombination model fitted to out-of-frame rearrangements, and the resulting probabilities were checked against IGoR. In a later analysis, TCR-TCR, TCR-HLA and TCR-CMV co-occurrence was scored with hypergeometric tests, and a repertoire-size bias correction was applied to TCR pairs. A later analysis estimated false discovery rates by permuting HLA or CMV assignments 20 times. In a later analysis, co-occurring TCRs were grouped using DBSCAN, and TCRdist sequence similarity was added for clustering within HLA-allele-positive subsets. For co-occurrence clustering, repertoires with fewer than 30,000 or more than 120,000 public chains were excluded, along with five repertoires with anomalous nucleotide sharing. As stored in TCRdb, this immuneACCESS dataset retains in-frame rearrangements with V and J assigned. A fraction of the clones does not appear; measured against another copy, unresolved V genes explain less than half of the discrepancy, and the remainder lacks a known reason. Clone size and V and J calls were adopted from that table, with D and trimming inferred from the DNA. For this sample there are 150,000 to 200,000 clones; roughly 78% appear just once. Clones ranked in the top ten supply just over 3% of the sample.

The CDR1 and CDR2 encoded by the germline V gene are SGHTA and FQGNSA. V loses 4 bases, J loses 3 bases, and the germline ends lie 10 bases apart. Spanning cysteine to phenylalanine, the CDR3 consists of 13 amino acids. Solely the CDR3 DNA is kept, with 39 bases framed from the first base. In total, 630 or so healthy bone marrow donors made up the cohort. At the time of sampling, all cohort members were nominally healthy, though unrecorded immune exposures were likely present. The donor was CMV seronegative and belonged to the group of 350 to 400 seronegative cohort members. A peripheral blood sample was collected from each donor, and TCR beta sequencing was performed on peripheral blood mononuclear cells. The Qiagen DNeasy Blood Extraction Kit was used to extract genomic DNA from the blood cell samples. The sample originates from a study of cytomegalovirus exposure and HLA in healthy donors listed by TCRdb under 2017. With respect to the entire study: An earlier analysis of some 500 of the donors reported 250 to 300 Gb of sequence data and approximately 110 million unique TCR beta sequences from 150 million to 200 million T cells. Among around 400 genotyped donors of the cohort, an average of around 240,000 unique TCR beta nucleotide sequences was sequenced per donor, of which 15% to 20% were non-productive. All discovery cohort repertoires had been generated on a single sequencing platform. Of the 300 to 450 genotyped donors, roughly 76% were placed in the genetic ancestry cluster associated with self-reported Caucasian donors. Class I and class II HLA loci were covered by the typing at four-digit resolution. To predict cytomegalovirus infection status, the study combined high-throughput TCR immunosequencing, statistical association of individual TCRs with disease status, and machine learning. Rather than drawing on any new phenotypic data, the later analysis identified candidate immune exposures from TCR beta sequences and the way those sequences occurred across donors. Typing coverage varied by locus: about 620-630 donors for A, B, C, DRB1 and DQB1; 522 for DQA1; over 600 for DPA1; roughly 450 for DPB1. An earlier analysis of around 640 of the donors used high-throughput TCR beta sequencing to judge whether each TCR beta V gene segment behaved as functional or pseudogenic. In addition to the first cohort of 650 to 800 subjects, a separate validation cohort of some 120 different subjects was used. Roughly 300 gigabases of sequencing data and around 90 million unique TCR sequences made up an early release that covered several hundred HLA-typed donors. Donor age, sex, ethnicity and CMV serostatus were compiled alongside the repertoire data. Using immunosequencing, the study profiled T cell repertoires from approximately 700 subjects and related those repertoires to cytomegalovirus serostatus. The study was designed to test whether signatures of past pathogen exposure could be identified by cataloging public T cell receptors. Genome-wide SNP genotypes for about three fifths of the 666 donors were used in a later genetic analysis, which treated that subset as a discovery cohort. A later analysis re-examined previously published TCR beta repertoires from around 670 donors and added high-resolution HLA genotyping to investigate patterns of TCR occurrence. Roughly five DR-DQ haplotypes were handled as single units for association and clustering, since linkage in the cohort was strong. Study-level results and caveats: A later analysis found that TCR association rates varied across HLA loci, with DRB1 alleles showing the most associated TCRs and HLA-C alleles the fewest. An association between a missense DCLRE1C variant and V-gene and J-gene trimming of TCR beta chains was found in a later genetic analysis and replicated in an independent cohort. Only TCR beta chains were sequenced in this cohort, and the absence of alpha or paired-chain data limited detectable features. The classifier was reported to diagnose cytomegalovirus status with high specificity and sensitivity in both the original and validation cohorts. Correlated functional status among segregating V segments might be attributable to linkage disequilibrium, but an unknown experimental factor could not be ruled out. A later analysis reported that several top co-occurrence clusters appeared linked to parvovirus B19, influenza, CMV and Epstein-Barr virus. Sequencing depth was assumed to be roughly uniform across donors in the presence/absence analyses, though that assumption may not hold. In an earlier analysis of approximately 590 of the donors, most TCR beta V segments appeared in productive rearrangements about 90% or about 30% of the time, broadly matching IMGT annotations. Because counts were too low, seventeen rarely observed V segments, including chromosome 9 orphons, were left out of the earlier analysis of about 620 of the donors. A total of 150 or so TCR beta chains were listed by the study as associated with cytomegalovirus. A group of highly shared sequence variants was considered likely to be a technical artifact of the sequencing pipeline. Across donors, most TCR sequences were observed very rarely, whereas some public TCRs were present in many individuals. A few of the identified cytomegalovirus-associated TCR beta chains were confirmed in vitro to be specific for cytomegalovirus antigens. The authors suggested that the approach could potentially be extended to other disease states and immunological phenotypes. In a later genetic analysis, fewer N-insertions in productive TCRs were reported among donors in an Asian-associated ancestry cluster than the roughly 700-donor mean. A further reported finding was that TCR beta sequences accurately predicted the HLA-A and HLA-B alleles for most subjects in the first cohort. Assigning TCR associations to individual alleles was difficult when HLA alleles, especially DR and DQ, strongly co-occurred. A later analysis associated 16,951 TCR beta sequences with specific HLA alleles at a false discovery rate of 0.05. Compared with equally common non-associated chains, HLA-associated TCR beta chains in a later analysis were more clonally expanded and had lower generation probabilities. Some IMGT-functional V segments, including TRBV6-2 and TRBV6-3, could not be told apart with the 87-base-pair reads, so those segments were excluded. Because HLA typing was unavailable for some donors at each locus, only the typed subset was used in association tests. CMV serostatus was the only immune exposure information available for the cohort. Most CMV-associated TCR beta chains appeared to be HLA-restricted in a later analysis, and the HLA associations seemed to be driven largely by CMV exposure.

The sequenced sample consisted of PBMCs. The rearrangement combines TRBV7-2 with TRBJ2-7, and the D gene may be TRBD2, 6 bases matching. The sequence was obtained from a middle-aged woman in good health and CMV-seronegative. CDR3 protein: CASSSGLHYEQYF. The nucleotides are TGTGCCAGCAGCTCGGGACTTCACTACGAGCAGTACTTC.